The 26 T cell receptor beta chains in this list originate from one sample, sequenced in a study of low-dose radiotherapy and immunotherapy resistance in tumors. The time point is: before trial treatment. cDNA synthesis used a TRAV/TRBV-specific primer set for both chains. A constant-region primer paired with the V-primer adapter amplified TCRs over around 18 PCR cycles. TCRdb called the reads again in MiXCR, with one record for every CDR3 protein. This repertoire shows around 64,000 distinct CDR3 sequences, approximately 26% found once; its top ten account for around 6.7%. This material consisted of PBMCs, taken before treatment. The receptors here all came from a male donor with rectosigmoid adenocarcinoma.

The rearrangement joins TRBV7-2 to TRBJ2-5; the D is unclear. The CDR3 totals 13 residues. CDR1 is SGHTA and CDR2 is FQGNSA in the germline V gene. V lost 4 bases to trimming and J lost 4 bases, with 10 bases between them. CDR3 sequence reads: CASSSGEAETQYF. The DNA of the CDR3 is TGTGCCAGCAGCTCGGGTGAAGCAGAGACCCAGTACTTC.

This clonotype was observed at least ten times. The chain employs TRBV6-4 and TRBJ2-3, with D possibly matching TRBD2 (5 bases). CDR1 and CDR2 (germline): MRHNA, SNTAGT. This CDR3 has 14 residues. V was trimmed by 3 bases and J by 0 bases, leaving 7 bases between them. CDR3 nucleotides: TGTGCCAGCAGTGAGGACTTTAGCACAGATACGCAGTATTTT. As protein: CASSEDFSTDTQYF.

Ten or more counts support this clonotype. V gene TRBV6-5 combines with J gene TRBJ2-7; D tentatively reads TRBD1 or TRBD2 (6 bases each). The length of the CDR3 is 14 residues. V lost 0 bases, J lost 5 bases, and 11 bases lay in between. Germline values: CDR1 MNHEY, CDR2 SVGAGI. The CDR3 coding sequence is TGTGCCAGCAGTTACTCGACGGGGGCCCACGAGCAGTACTTC. Its translation is CASSYSTGAHEQYF.

This clonotype has just one count. Given a far larger clone just one base away, this is likely a sequencing read error. V gene TRBV28 combines with J gene TRBJ2-5, with TRBD1 matching over 10 bases. Gene TRBJ2-7 matches the end of the DNA better, so the J call may be wrong. Germline values: CDR1 MDHEN, CDR2 SYDVKM. This CDR3 is built from 15 residues. CDR3 bases: TGTGCCAGCAGTTTTACCGGACAGGGGGGGTACGAGCAGTACTTC. It codes for CASSFTGQGGYEQYF.

This clonotype was picked up one time. The rearrangement uses TRBV27 and TRBJ2-5; D gene unclear. Trimming removed 7 bases from V and 5 bases from J, with 14 bases in between. The CDR3 sequence is 13 residues long. Germline V gives CDR1 MNHEY, CDR2 SMNVEV (reference sequence). Here the CDR3 reads CASINGGRETQYF. DNA of the CDR3: TGTGCCAGCATTAATGGTGGCAGGGAGACCCAGTACTTC.

Turning to this clonotype: A read error likely explains this, since a far larger clone differs by one base. The V call is TRBV7-9, the J call TRBJ1-5; D is ambiguous. CDR3 length equals 16 residues. Germline V lookup: CDR1 SEHNR, CDR2 FQNEAQ (reference sequence). Between the trimmed V and J ends, which lost 1 base and 3 bases, there was a span of 13 bases. CDR3 DNA: TGTGCCAGCAGCTTAGTTCTCCAAGGCCCCAATCAGCCCCAGCATTTT. Its protein product is CASSLVLQGPNQPQHF.

Worth noting for this clonotype: A far larger clone is one nucleotide away, so this likely arose from a read error. V is TRBV28 and J is TRBJ2-7; maybe TRBD1 (6 bases). The CDR3 is 18 amino acids. CDR1 and CDR2 from the germline V gene are MDHEN and SYDVKM. Trimming left V 2 bases short and J 7 bases short, with 27 bases between. CDR3 nucleotide sequence: TGTGCCAGCAGTTTACTCGGGCTCCGGACAGAGGTGAACAATGAGCAGTACTTC. It codes for CASSLLGLRTEVNNEQYF. Variable domain in full (rest from reference TRBV28 and TRBJ2-7): DVKVTQSSRYLVKRTGEKVFLECVQDMDHENMFWYRQDPGLGLRLIYFSYDVKMKEKGDIPEGYSVSREKKERFSLILESASTNQTSMYLCASSLLGLRTEVNNEQYFGPGTRLTVT.

The chain has TRBV11-1 and TRBJ2-1; maybe TRBD2 (6 bases). Trimming stripped 0 bases from V and 1 base from J, with 10 bases between. Germline-derived CDR1 and CDR2 are SGHAT and FQDESV (reference sequence). The CDR3 is 16 residues long. The CDR3 protein is CASSLALSGSYNEQFF. CDR3 DNA sequence: TGTGCCAGCAGCTTAGCGCTCAGCGGGTCCTACAATGAGCAGTTCTTC.

The chain uses TRBV23-1 and TRBJ1-1; 7 nucleotides match TRBD1. TRBV23-1 is known as an ORF, though its function is uncertain. CDR3 length: 15 residues. Germline trimming cut 4 bases from V and 5 bases from J; bases unmatched to any gene: 10. The CDR3 sequence is CASSRGGDSWTEAFF. The DNA of the CDR3 is TGCGCCAGCAGTCGAGGGGGGGACAGCTGGACTGAAGCTTTCTTT.

The chain has TRBV2 and TRBJ2-1; 8 positions agree with TRBD1. Trimming took 6 bases from V and 1 from J; bases not matched to a gene: 11. Germline CDR1 and CDR2: SNHLY and FYNNEI. This CDR3 region has 17 residues. CDR3 nucleotides: TGTGCCAGCAGCCTATTACGAGGACAGGGTTCCTACAATGAGCAGTTCTTC. This codes for CASSLLRGQGSYNEQFF. Variable domain in full (rest from reference TRBV2 and TRBJ2-1): EPEVTQTPSHQVTQMGQEVILRCVPISNHLYFYWYRQILGQKVEFLVSFYNNEISEKSEIFDDQFSVERPDGSNFTLKIRSTKLEDSAMYFCASSLLRGQGSYNEQFFGPGTRLTVL.

A note on this clonotype: This likely stems from a read error, as it lies one base from a far larger clone. The V gene is TRBV6-6, the J gene TRBJ1-1; TRBD1 matches at 7 bases. This CDR3 is 14 amino acids long. Germline CDR1 reads MNHNY; CDR2 reads SVGAGI (reference sequence). The CDR3, as DNA: TGTGCCAGCTGTTACAAGGGGGCTAACACTGAAGCTTTCTTT. As protein: CASCYKGANTEAFF.

This clonotype is classed as medium-sized. The J gene is TRBJ2-1, the V gene TRBV28, with a possible D match to TRBD1 (5 bases). V was pared by 7 bases and J by 0 bases, with 7 bases between. The CDR3 is made up of 13 amino acids. Germline V CDR1 and CDR2: MDHEN, SYDVKM. This CDR3 is CASTGPSYNEQFF. The CDR3 nucleotides are TGTGCCAGCACAGGGCCCTCCTACAATGAGCAGTTCTTC.

This clonotype came up many times. The V call is TRBV11-3, the J call TRBJ2-2; D perhaps matches TRBD1 (5 bases). The length of the CDR3 is 14 residues. In germline, CDR1 is SGHNT, CDR2 YENEEA. Trimming left V 4 bases short and J 2 bases short, with 8 bases between. As DNA, the CDR3 is TGTGCCAGCAGCTCAGGGATAAACACCGGGGAGCTGTTTTTT. It codes for CASSSGINTGELFF.

The genes are TRBV5-4 and TRBJ2-7; 11 positions match TRBD2. This CDR3 region has 15 residues. Losses at the gene ends were 2 bases for V and 1 base for J; bases not matched to a gene: 2. Germline V lookup: CDR1 SGHNT, CDR2 YYREEE (reference sequence). DNA of the CDR3: TGTGCCAGCAGCTTACTAGCGGGGGCTTCCTACGAGCAGTACTTC. It encodes CASSLLAGASYEQYF.

The V call is TRBV9, the J call TRBJ2-3; D tentatively fits TRBD1 or TRBD2 (6 bases each). The ends were cut back, 0 bases at V and 4 bases at J, with 9 bases in the middle. This CDR3 spans 14 amino acids. CDR1 and CDR2 (germline): SGDLS, YYNGEE. CDR3 sequence: CASSVAGAPDTQYF. Here the CDR3 DNA reads TGTGCCAGCAGCGTAGCGGGGGCCCCAGATACGCAGTATTTT. Full variable domain (missing parts from reference TRBV9 and TRBJ2-3): DSGVTQTPKHLITATGQRVTLRCSPRSGDLSVYWYQQSLDQGLQFLIQYYNGEERAKGNILERFSAQQFPDLHSELNLSSLELGDSALYFCASSVAGAPDTQYFGPGTRLTVL.

This clonotype was observed at least ten times. The gene calls are TRBV11-2 and TRBJ2-5; TRBD1 matches at 10 bases. The CDR3 has 16 residues. Germline V gene lookup returns CDR1 SGHAT and CDR2 FQNNGV. Unmatched junction bases numbered 7, after V lost 5 bases and J lost 1 base. CDR3 DNA sequence: TGTGCCAGCAGCCGAGCGGGACAGGGGACCCAAGAGACCCAGTACTTC. Translation: CASSRAGQGTQETQYF.

The chain combines TRBV6-8 with TRBJ1-2; 7 positions match TRBD1. CDR1 is MNHGY and CDR2 is SAAAGT in the germline V gene. This CDR3 contains 15 residues. V shed 7 bases and J 0 bases; nucleotides not matched to a gene: 8. In DNA form, the CDR3 reads TGTGCCAGCAAGACAGGGACACCTCCTAACTATGGCTACACCTTC. Translating gives CASKTGTPPNYGYTF.

The CDR3 DNA sequence: TGTGCCAGCAGCTTAGGGGGTTTCAATGAGCAGTTCTTC. As protein: CASSLGGFNEQFF. The chain joins TRBV7-2 to TRBJ2-1; no reliable D call. The germline gives CDR1 SGHTA, CDR2 FQGNSA. The germline V and J ends were trimmed by 1 base and 6 bases, with 7 bases remaining between them. CDR3 size: 13 residues.

The chain recombines TRBV26 with TRBJ2-1; the table gives TRBD2 as D, unverified against the DNA. TRBV26 is a recognized pseudogene. The CDR3 loop spans 14 amino acids. CDR3 in DNA: TGTGCCAGCAGGGGAGAACTAGTCCAGAATGAGCAGTTCTTC. Encoded protein: CASRGELVQNEQFF.

This clonotype has a count of ten or more. The rearrangement joins TRBV5-1 to TRBJ2-5; the D gene is possibly TRBD2 (5 bases). The V end was cut by 4 bases, the J end by 1 base, with 11 bases between. The CDR3 spans 14 residues. The germline CDR1 and CDR2 sequences are SGHRS and YFSETQ. CDR3 region: CASSLLGGQETQYF. The CDR3 coding sequence is TGCGCCAGCAGCCTTCTAGGAGGCCAAGAGACCCAGTACTTC.

This clonotype was detected ten times or more. The V gene is TRBV10-3, the J gene TRBJ2-7; 7 bases are a match to TRBD1. From germline, CDR1 is ENHRY and CDR2 SYGVKD. V shed 5 bases and J 5 bases; nucleotides not matched to a gene: 6. The CDR3 covers 13 residues. The CDR3 protein is CAISLKTGDEQYF. CDR3 bases: TGTGCCATCAGTCTTAAAACAGGGGACGAGCAGTACTTC.

This clonotype showed up many times. V gene TRBV2 combines with J gene TRBJ2-2; 11 nucleotides agree with TRBD2. The CDR3 consists of 16 residues. Germline V gene lookup returns CDR1 SNHLY and CDR2 FYNNEI. Losses at the gene ends were 2 bases for V and 4 bases for J; bases not matched to a gene: 3. The CDR3 DNA reads TGTGCCAGCAGTGAAAGGCTAGCGGGAGGCACCGGGGAGCTGTTTTTT. Translating gives CASSERLAGGTGELFF.

The chain combines TRBV5-6 with TRBJ2-7; 7 nucleotides align to TRBD1. This CDR3 has 14 residues. V shed 4 bases and J 6 bases; nucleotides not matched to a gene: 10. Germline CDR1 reads SGHDT; CDR2 reads YYEEEE. The CDR3 nucleotides read TGTGCCAGCAGCGGAACAGGGGCCGCGTCCGAGCAGTACTTC. This sequence encodes CASSGTGAASEQYF.

This rearrangement joins TRBV7-2 to TRBJ2-7; D is uncertain. Deletions cut 1 base from V and 4 bases from J, with 11 bases between. Germline CDR1 reads SGHTA; CDR2 reads FQGNSA. The CDR3 contains 14 residues. The CDR3 spells CASSLGGVGYEQYF. CDR3 nucleotides: TGTGCCAGCAGCTTAGGTGGGGTAGGGTACGAGCAGTACTTC.

This clonotype was seen repeatedly, ten times or more. J is TRBJ1-6 and V is TRBV28, with 8 bases identical to TRBD1. Trimming removed 6 bases from V and 7 bases from J; junction bases left unmatched: 2. This CDR3 region has 13 residues. The germline gives CDR1 MDHEN, CDR2 SYDVKM. CDR3 sequence: CASRRQGNSPLHF. CDR3 DNA: TGTGCCAGCAGGCGACAGGGGAATTCACCCCTCCACTTT.

This clonotype occurred many times. The V and J genes are TRBV28 and TRBJ1-2; weak D call: TRBD1 (5 bases). This CDR3 comprises 13 residues. Looked up from germline, CDR1 is MDHEN and CDR2 is SYDVKM. Trimming stripped 7 bases from V and 5 bases from J, with 14 bases between. This CDR3 reads CASIRNGGYGYTF. Written as DNA, the CDR3 is TGTGCCAGCATTAGAAATGGGGGGTATGGCTACACCTTC.